This T cell receptor (beta chain) was captured by sequencing in a study of blood T cell repertoires in COVID-19. About the research overall: The United States, Italy and Spain were the sources of the acute and convalescent COVID-19 samples. PBMCs, B-cell-depleted T cells, or T cells were the source of the cDNA or gDNA that made up the material.

CDR3 length equals 16 residues. Trimming left V 4 bases short and J 4 bases short, with 19 bases between. The germline V gene has CDR1 MDHEN and CDR2 SYDVKM. Sequencing used immunoSEQ multiplex PCR; TCRdb keeps in-frame clones, though not all of them. The table includes some 120,000 clones, 74% detected once. This receptor was identified in a man older than 75 with COVID-19, enrolled during active disease. The sequenced material came from peripheral blood. The V gene is TRBV28, the J gene TRBJ1-1; D might be TRBD1 (6 bases). In DNA form, the CDR3 reads TGTGCCAGCAGTTCACCCGGACAGCGCGGGGGCACTGAAGCTTTCTTT. Protein sequence: CASSSPGQRGGTEAFF.